What follows are 31 T cell receptor beta chains derived from one specimen sequenced in a study of T cell responses to AZD1222 COVID-19 vaccine. Some clones are missing from TCRdb's copy, which holds only in-frame ones; the method was immunoSEQ multiplex PCR. This repertoire shows around 140,000 clones, nearly 95% found once; its top ten account for about 3.7%. The source was peripheral blood, collected 28 days after the second AZD1222 dose. These receptors were collected from an adult who received the AZD1222 COVID-19 vaccine.

V gene TRBV30 combines with J gene TRBJ2-2, with 9 bases fitting TRBD1. Germline V gene data show CDR1 as GTSNPN and CDR2 as SVGIG (reference sequence). CDR3 length equals 14 residues. Germline trimming cut 6 bases from V and 5 bases from J; bases unmatched to any gene: 7. Here the CDR3 DNA reads TGTGCCTGTCCGGGACAGGGAGGGACCGGGGAGCTGTTTTTT. This gives the protein CACPGQGGTGELFF.

This clone was seen only once. The DNA of the CDR3 is TGTGCCAGCAGTTTATGGAGGAAACAGAACTATGGCTACACCTTC. Its translation is CASSLWRKQNYGYTF. This chain uses TRBV28 with TRBJ1-2; D is undetermined. Germline CDR1 MDHEN, CDR2 SYDVKM. The V and J ends lost 0 bases and 2 bases respectively, with 10 bases between them. This CDR3 has 15 residues.

This sequence joins TRBV5-4 and TRBJ2-1; D is possibly TRBD2 (6 bases). Germline V CDR1 and CDR2: SGHNT, YYREEE (reference sequence). Trimming shortened V by 5 bases and J by 9 bases, and 24 bases separated the two germline ends. This CDR3 region has 16 residues. CDR3 DNA sequence: TGTGCCAGCAGTCCGGATGGGGGGAGGTCTAGTCTTGAGCAGTTCTTC. This codes for CASSPDGGRSSLEQFF. The full variable domain, with the rest looked up from reference TRBV5-4 and TRBJ2-1, is ETGVTQSPTHLIKTRGQQVTLRCSSQSGHNTVSWYQQALGQGPQFIFQYYREEENGRGNFPPRFSGLQFPNYSSELNVNALELDDSALYLCASSPDGGRSSLEQFFGPGTRLTVL.

The chain has TRBV11-2 and TRBJ1-2, with 8 bases aligning to TRBD1. V trimming: 2 bases; J trimming: 2 bases; junction bases outside the gene matches: 7. This CDR3 contains 16 residues. Germline V gene sequence: CDR1 SGHAT, CDR2 FQNNGV. The CDR3 loop is CASSLLRTGRNYGYTF. The DNA for the CDR3 is TGTGCCAGCAGCTTACTACGGACAGGGAGGAACTATGGCTACACCTTC.

The chain employs TRBV3-1 (or the pseudogene TRBV3-2) and TRBJ2-3; 12 bases fit TRBD2. Germline V gene lookup returns CDR1 LGHDT and CDR2 YNNKEL (reference sequence). After removal of 0 bases from V and 2 bases from J, the junction contained 12 bases not matched to a gene. This CDR3 region has 20 residues. CDR3 loop: CASSQEGIGLAGGDTDTQYF. The CDR3 region has the DNA TGTGCCAGCAGCCAAGAAGGGATTGGGCTAGCGGGGGGGGACACAGATACGCAGTATTTT.

The V gene is TRBV27, the J gene TRBJ1-6; 7 bases match TRBD1. V lost 1 base and J lost 8; bases outside the gene matches: 8. Germline CDR1 reads MNHEY; CDR2 reads SMNVEV (reference sequence). The CDR3 contains 16 residues. CDR3 in amino acids: CASSLYGRGTDSPLHF. For the CDR3, the DNA is TGTGCCAGCAGTTTATATGGCAGGGGGACTGATTCACCCCTCCACTTT.

The chain is built from TRBV6-5 and TRBJ1-2; weak D call: TRBD1 (5 bases). The germline V gene has CDR1 MNHEY and CDR2 SVGAGI. V shed 6 bases and J shed 0 bases, with 11 bases lying between them. The CDR3 has 14 residues. The CDR3 here is CASSPGGANYGYTF. The CDR3 nucleotides read TGTGCCAGCAGCCCCGGGGGAGCTAACTATGGCTACACCTTC.

V is TRBV28 and J is TRBJ2-7; TRBD1 agrees at 7 bases. The CDR3 loop spans 14 amino acids. V gave up 5 bases and J gave up 3 bases; unmatched junction bases: 7. CDR1 is MDHEN, CDR2 SYDVKM, per germline. CDR3 residues: CASSPTGTVYEQYF. The DNA of the CDR3 is TGTGCCAGCAGTCCAACCGGGACAGTCTACGAGCAGTACTTC.

The chain joins TRBV27 to TRBJ2-4; D gene uncertain. The germline gives CDR1 MNHEY, CDR2 SMNVEV (reference sequence). This CDR3 has 16 amino acids. Deletions cut 0 bases from V and 1 base from J, with 10 bases between. CDR3 nucleotide sequence: TGTGCCAGCAGTTTATCCGTCGTAACGGCCAAAAACATTCAGTACTTC. Amino acid sequence: CASSLSVVTAKNIQYF.

The J gene is TRBJ2-2, the V gene TRBV18; D remains ambiguous. V lost 4 bases and J lost 9, with 9 bases in between. The CDR3 sequence is 12 residues long. Germline assignment: CDR1 KGHSH and CDR2 LQKENI. As DNA, the CDR3 is TGTGCCAGCTCACACAGCTTACGGGAGCTGTTTTTT. It yields the protein CASSHSLRELFF.

A note on this clone: Other nucleotide sequences in the sample specify the same CDR3. This chain connects TRBV10-3 to TRBJ1-1; no clear D gene. Deletions cut 8 bases from V and 1 base from J, with 5 bases between. The CDR3 runs 11 residues. Germline CDR1 ENHRY, CDR2 SYGVKD. CDR3 loop: CAIGGNTEAFF. CDR3 in DNA: TGTGCCATCGGCGGGAACACTGAAGCTTTCTTT.

CDR3: CASPNSDQPQHF. Here the CDR3 DNA reads TGTGCCAGCCCCAATTCGGATCAGCCCCAGCATTTT. The chain joins TRBV28 to TRBJ1-5; D is ambiguous. The CDR3 sequence is 12 residues long. Germline V gene data show CDR1 as MDHEN and CDR2 as SYDVKM. V shed 8 bases and J shed 5 bases, with 10 bases lying between them.

The gene calls are TRBV27 and TRBJ2-3; 7 bases map to TRBD1. V trimming: 6 bases; J trimming: 9 bases; junction bases outside the gene matches: 6. The CDR3 loop spans 12 amino acids. Germline lookup yields CDR1 MNHEY and CDR2 SMNVEV (reference sequence). CDR3 sequence: CASRATGPTQYF. The CDR3 DNA is TGTGCCAGCAGAGCGACAGGGCCCACGCAGTATTTT.

The V call is TRBV5-6, the J call TRBJ1-2; possible D gene TRBD1, 6 bases. The germline V gene encodes CDR1 SGHDT and CDR2 YYEEEE. V lost 0 bases to trimming and J lost 2 bases, with 8 bases between them. The CDR3 covers 14 residues. In DNA form, the CDR3 reads TGTGCCAGCAGCTTGGGGACAGCCAACTATGGCTACACCTTC. Its translation: CASSLGTANYGYTF.

The V call is TRBV9, the J call TRBJ1-4, with a weak D call TRBD1 (6 bases). The CDR3 spans 15 residues. Germline lookup yields CDR1 SGDLS and CDR2 YYNGEE. The V end lost 3 bases, the J end lost 2 bases, and 11 bases lay between the germline ends. The CDR3 DNA is TGTGCCAGCAGCGCAACAGGGTCGACTAATGAAAAACTGTTTTTT. Its translation: CASSATGSTNEKLFF.

The J gene is TRBJ2-3, the V gene TRBV9; D remains ambiguous. CDR1 SGDLS and CDR2 YYNGEE come from the germline V gene. This CDR3 comprises 13 residues. V lost 2 bases to trimming and J lost 6 bases, with 10 bases between them. This CDR3 is CASSVSVKDTQYF. CDR3 in DNA: TGTGCCAGCAGCGTCAGCGTTAAGGATACGCAGTATTTT.

The rearrangement links TRBV18 to TRBJ1-5; D unclear. Germline V gene lookup returns CDR1 KGHSH and CDR2 LQKENI. The V end lost 5 bases, the J end lost 7 bases, and 12 bases lay between the germline ends. This CDR3 contains 13 residues. The CDR3 DNA is TGTGCCAGCTCAGCGGGTGTTCAGCAGCCCCAGCATTTT. Encoded protein: CASSAGVQQPQHF.

This clone has a single count. This rearrangement joins TRBV13 to TRBJ2-7; 9 bases agree with TRBD2. Trimming removed 4 bases from V and 7 bases from J; junction bases left unmatched: 11. The CDR3 sequence is 15 residues long. Germline CDR1 is PRHDT and CDR2 is FYEKMQ (reference sequence). The CDR3 loop is CASSSGAGGLGEQYF. CDR3 bases: TGTGCCAGCAGCTCGGGGGCGGGAGGGTTAGGTGAGCAGTACTTC.

The chain uses TRBV28 and TRBJ1-6; D unresolved. V was trimmed by 8 bases and J by 3 bases, leaving 8 bases between them. CDR3 length: 13 residues. The germline V gene has CDR1 MDHEN and CDR2 SYDVKM. The CDR3, as DNA: TGTGCCAGCCTAAGGGACTATAATTCACCCCTCCACTTT. Its translation: CASLRDYNSPLHF.

This chain links TRBV19 with TRBJ2-7, with 7 bases lining up with TRBD1. Germline CDR1 is LNHDA and CDR2 is SQIVND (reference sequence). The CDR3 has 12 amino acids. J lost 7 bases, V lost 6 bases, and 6 bases had no gene match. CDR3 amino acids: CASSDRAGEQYF. DNA for the CDR3: TGTGCCAGTAGCGACAGGGCAGGGGAGCAGTACTTC.

This clone has just one count. An end of the junction does not agree with germline; a read error may underlie this. This chain uses TRBV15 with TRBJ2-3; 7 positions agree with TRBD1. This CDR3 is built from 14 residues. CDR1 LNHNV and CDR2 YYDKDF come from the germline V gene (reference sequence). The CDR3 DNA follows: TGTGCCACCAGAAGAGGACAGGACTCAGATACGCAGTATTTT. Its protein product is CATRRGQDSDTQYF.

The chain carries TRBV28 and TRBJ1-5; D is unclear. V was trimmed by 5 bases and J by 0 bases, leaving 17 bases between them. The CDR3 contains 17 residues. Per germline, CDR1 MDHEN and CDR2 SYDVKM. The CDR3 loop reads CASSQKYRHYSNQPQHF. The CDR3 region has the DNA TGTGCCAGCAGTCAAAAATACAGACACTATAGCAATCAGCCCCAGCATTTT.

J is TRBJ2-7 and V is TRBV7-8; 7 nucleotides match TRBD1. This CDR3 is 18 amino acids long. The V gene end was trimmed by 2 bases and the J gene end by 5 bases; junction bases not matched to a gene: 18. The germline V gene has CDR1 SGHVS and CDR2 FQNEAQ. In DNA, the CDR3 is TGTGCCAGCAGCTTACCTTTCTTGAGACAGGGTTTTTCCCACGAGCAGTACTTC. Amino acid sequence: CASSLPFLRQGFSHEQYF.

The rearrangement joins TRBV28 to TRBJ2-3, with 9 bases identical to TRBD1. Trimming removed 6 bases from V and 1 base from J; junction bases left unmatched: 11. The germline CDR1 and CDR2 sequences are MDHEN and SYDVKM. CDR3 size: 17 residues. CDR3 nucleotide sequence: TGTGCCAGCAGAGGGGTACCGGGACAGGGCGGCACAGATACGCAGTATTTT. Translated: CASRGVPGQGGTDTQYF. Full variable domain (remainder filled in from reference TRBV28 and TRBJ2-3): DVKVTQSSRYLVKRTGEKVFLECVQDMDHENMFWYRQDPGLGLRLIYFSYDVKMKEKGDIPEGYSVSREKKERFSLILESASTNQTSMYLCASRGVPGQGGTDTQYFGPGTRLTVL.

The chain's CDR3 is CASSLEGGPIQTF. The CDR3 coding sequence is TGTGCCAGCAGCTTGGAGGGGGGACCGATTCAAACCTTC. This chain uses TRBV5-6 with TRBJ1-2, with D possibly being TRBD1 (6 bases). V was trimmed by 0 bases and J by 14 bases, leaving 17 bases between them. Germline CDR1 and CDR2: SGHDT and YYEEEE. The CDR3 loop spans 13 amino acids.

This sequence joins TRBV6-2 or TRBV6-3 and TRBJ2-5; tentative D call: TRBD2 (5 bases). V dropped 5 bases and J dropped 4 bases, with 17 bases sitting between them. This CDR3 comprises 15 residues. Germline lookup yields CDR1 MNHEY and CDR2 SVGEGT. CDR3 coding DNA: TGTGCCAGCAGTCCCACGGGCCAAGGGAGAGAGACCCAGTACTTC. Protein product: CASSPTGQGRETQYF.

V gene TRBV11-2 combines with J gene TRBJ2-5; no definite D call. Trimming took off 0 bases at V and 2 bases at J, with 4 bases between the two ends. Germline values: CDR1 SGHAT, CDR2 FQNNGV. This CDR3 is built from 13 residues. Here the CDR3 DNA reads TGTGCCAGCAGCTTAGAACATCAAGAGACCCAGTACTTC. Translating it yields CASSLEHQETQYF.

The chain recombines TRBV2 with TRBJ2-7; D assignment may be TRBD1 or TRBD2 (5 bases each). The germline V gene encodes CDR1 SNHLY and CDR2 FYNNEI. With 6 bases removed from V and 0 bases from J, the gap between germline ends came to 9 bases. This CDR3 has 13 residues. CDR3 protein: CASSTGTSYEQYF. DNA for the CDR3: TGTGCCAGCAGCACCGGGACCTCCTACGAGCAGTACTTC.

The V call is TRBV3-1 (or the pseudogene TRBV3-2), the J call TRBJ2-5; 8 bases are shared with TRBD1. V was clipped by 7 bases and J by 4 bases; unmatched bases: 8. The CDR3 covers 14 residues. Germline lookup yields CDR1 LGHDT and CDR2 YNNKEL (reference sequence). The CDR3 DNA follows: TGTGCCAGCATCGACACAGGGGGGTCAGAGACCCAGTACTTC. It specifies CASIDTGGSETQYF.

The rearrangement links TRBV7-8 to TRBJ2-1; 7 nucleotides agree with TRBD2. Germline CDR1 is SGHVS and CDR2 is FQNEAQ. The CDR3 totals 18 residues. The V segment lost 0 bases and the J segment 1 base; nucleotides outside the gene matches: 9. As DNA, the CDR3 is TGTGCCAGCAGCTTAGCGTTGATTGGCGGGAGTTCCTACAATGAGCAGTTCTTC. Protein product: CASSLALIGGSSYNEQFF.

The chain carries TRBV7-8 and TRBJ1-3, with D perhaps TRBD1 (5 bases). CDR3 length: 15 residues. Germline values: CDR1 SGHVS, CDR2 FQNEAQ. V lost 2 bases, J lost 2 bases, and 10 bases lay in between. The CDR3 DNA sequence: TGTGCCAGCAGCTTACCAGGGTCGGCTGGAAACACCATATATTTT. It codes for CASSLPGSAGNTIYF.